Each of the 6 T cell receptor beta chains below was sequenced from the same sample in a study of memory CD4+ T cells and cytomegalovirus serostatus. Single viable CD3+CD4+CD8-CD45RO+ cells were sorted as the memory CD4+ T cells. Clones were sequenced by immunoSEQ multiplex PCR, and TCRdb holds only the in-frame ones, with some missing. The data show around 53,000 clones, with under 80% seen just once and approximately 0.8% held by the top ten. Sequenced sample: memory CD4+ T cells from blood. The source of these receptors is an adult in good health and CMV-seronegative.

The table lists this clone with a count of one. The J gene is TRBJ1-2, the V gene TRBV6-6; 8 nucleotides match TRBD1. The length of the CDR3 is 16 residues. Per germline, CDR1 MNHNY and CDR2 SVGAGI (reference sequence). After removal of 5 bases from V and 4 bases from J, the junction contained 12 bases not matched to a gene. The chain's CDR3 is CASSPTGGGQGYGYTF. The CDR3 DNA reads TGTGCCAGCAGTCCAACAGGGGGGGGGCAAGGCTATGGCTACACCTTC.

V and J are TRBV5-4 and TRBJ2-3, with 7 bases that match TRBD1. This CDR3 is built from 15 residues. Per the germline V gene, CDR1 is SGHNT and CDR2 is YYREEE (reference sequence). The junction had 4 bases not matched to a gene; V was cut back by 0 bases and J by 3 bases. Here the CDR3 DNA reads TGTGCCAGCAGCTTGGACAGGGGCTATACAGATACGCAGTATTTT. Its translation is CASSLDRGYTDTQYF.

This rearrangement joins TRBV14 to TRBJ1-2; 9 bases fit TRBD1. Germline V CDR1 and CDR2: SGHDN, FVKESK. The CDR3 is made up of 15 amino acids. Trimming at V came to 1 base and at J to 5 bases, leaving 5 bases not matched to a gene. As DNA, the CDR3 is TGTGCCAGCAGCCAAGCCGGGACAGGGAGTTATGGCTACACCTTC. The encoded protein is CASSQAGTGSYGYTF.

The CDR3 sequence: CASSLAGDGELFF. The DNA for the CDR3 is TGCGCCAGCAGCTTGGCCGGGGACGGGGAGCTGTTTTTT. The V gene is TRBV5-1, the J gene TRBJ2-2; D perhaps matches TRBD2 (5 bases). V lost 0 bases to trimming and J lost 7 bases, with 7 bases between them. Germline CDR1 reads SGHRS; CDR2 reads YFSETQ. This CDR3 spans 13 amino acids.

V and J are TRBV11-2 and TRBJ2-7; TRBD2 matches 7 bases. This CDR3 comprises 15 residues. Unmatched junction bases numbered 3, after V lost 0 bases and J lost 1 base. Germline loops: CDR1 SGHAT, CDR2 FQNNGV. CDR3 nucleotides: TGTGCCAGCAGCTTAGATGCCGGGAGGTCCTACGAGCAGTACTTC. Translated: CASSLDAGRSYEQYF.

V and J are TRBV15 and TRBJ2-1; the match to TRBD2 covers 11 bases. CDR3 length equals 16 residues. The germline gives CDR1 LNHNV, CDR2 YYDKDF (reference sequence). The junction had 3 bases not matched to a gene; V was cut back by 1 base and J by 4 bases. The CDR3 loop is CATSRGGTSGYNEQFF. The CDR3 DNA reads TGTGCCACCAGCAGAGGTGGGACTAGCGGTTACAATGAGCAGTTCTTC.